A single TCR beta chain is shown here with its context. This clonotype was recorded many times. Its antigen remains undetermined. No base quality information exists; no much larger clone differs at one position. The sample belongs to a study of T cells in Graves' hyperthyroidism and ophthalmopathy (dated by TCRdb to between 2019 and 2020). About the study as a whole: Peripheral blood samples were taken at initial diagnosis, before any treatment was given. A discovery cohort of about 96 patients, about 44 with Graves' ophthalmopathy and 55 to 65 with stable Graves' hyperthyroidism, was used to find distinguishing TCR V-J signatures. Prospective prediction of ophthalmopathy was tested in an independent validation cohort consisting of under 20 hyperthyroidism patients and approximately 16 patients who later progressed to ophthalmopathy. The roughly 94 discovery patients were randomly split 7:3 into training and test sets. In addition, the study compared T-cell repertoires in thyroid tissue and in blood from several Graves' hyperthyroidism patients. After blood sampling, hyperthyroidism patients were treated with methimazole at a starting dose of 30 mg daily, and ophthalmopathy patients were treated with high-dose intravenous methylprednisolone. TCR Vbeta CDR3 sequencing of roughly 140 peripheral blood samples (roughly 41 ophthalmopathy, roughly 74 hyperthyroidism and roughly 17 progressor patients) is reported in the paper. What the study reported, not specific to this receptor: No statistical method was used to set the sample size in advance, and investigators knew the group allocation. In validation, the model predicted progression to ophthalmopathy a median of approximately 6.6 months before onset, with about 67% sensitivity and roughly 77% specificity. A 13 V-J signature model separated ophthalmopathy from stable hyperthyroidism, with over 85% sensitivity and just under 84% specificity in cross-validation and 80%/75% in testing. Most expanded thyroid clonotypes (frequency above 0.001) were also found in blood, which suggests that blood repertoires may mirror thyroid immune responses.

The TCR beta CDR3 regions were amplified from RNA transcripts. The TCR CDR3 was subjected to a first round of RT-PCR using the HTBI primer set and the Qiagen OneStep RT-PCR kit. Libraries were constructed in a second round of multiplex PCR, after which size selection and purification were performed. Paired-end sequencing of the libraries was performed with 100 bp reads on an Illumina HiSeq2000. Per the source publication's procedure: SOAPnuke was used to process the raw data, with reads discarded if the reads contained adapters or uncalled bases, had a mean Phred below 15, or lacked an exact constant-primer or identifier match. COPE v1.2.5 was used to merge the high-quality paired reads, and each unique nucleotide sequence was defined as a clonotype. Clonotypes were aligned to IMGT TRBV, TRBD and TRBJ reference segments using MiTCR v1.1. Only V-J combinations with frequency above 0.0001, covering 99.2% of repertoires, were analysed. The TCS score was defined as the ratio of F50 (clonal expansion) to E x V (chaos), calculated using BLOSUM62-based TCRdist between CDR3 peptides within each V-J. Welch's t-statistics and random forest reduced roughly 500 V-J features to fewer than 15, which were used in a naive Bayes classifier (R e1071). TCRdb passed the public sequencing reads through fastp at Q25 and MiXCR, retaining productive beta sequences. One record per CDR3 amino acid sequence lists the most common genes and DNA. These V and J calls originate from TCRdb's pipeline instead of the authors' own analysis. The sample includes 530,000 or so distinct CDR3 sequences, with approximately 17% observed a single time. The top ten constitute about 16% of the sample.

Moderately to severely active disease, a Clinical Activity Score of at least 3, a NOSPECS grade of at least 4, and a duration under 3 months were present in ophthalmopathy patients. Any patient with an uncontrolled infection, another autoimmune disease, pregnancy or lactation was excluded. Clinical symptoms, serum thyroxine and TRAb, thyroid ultrasound, and orbital computed tomography formed the basis for the diagnoses. PBMCs were isolated from about 10 ml of fresh peripheral blood by Ficoll-Paque density gradient centrifugation. Total RNA was extracted using Trizol reagent, and RNA quality was assessed on an Agilent 2100 Bioanalyzer. V and J are truncated by 4 bases and 6 bases respectively, leaving an intervening sequence of 16 bases. The CDR3 contains 15 residues, cysteine and phenylalanine counted. This entry keeps only the CDR3 DNA: 45 bases, framed from base 1. CDR1 is given as MDHEN and CDR2 as SYDVKM, both from the germline V gene.

Sequencing was performed on blood. This sequence was found in a young woman with Graves' ophthalmopathy. The chain links TRBV28 with TRBJ2-1; TRBD1 is a possible D gene, resting on 6 matching bases. The DNA is as follows: TGTGCCAGCAGTTCTGATGGGGGCGCCCTCAATGAGCAGTTCTTC. It translates to CASSSDGGALNEQFF. Beyond the CDR3, the reference TRBV28 and TRBJ2-1 genes provide the residues; the full variable domain reads: DVKVTQSSRYLVKRTGEKVFLECVQDMDHENMFWYRQDPGLGLRLIYFSYDVKMKEKGDIPEGYSVSREKKERFSLILESASTNQTSMYLCASSSDGGALNEQFFGPGTRLTVL.